This is a list of T cell receptor beta chains from one sample in a study of blood T cell repertoires in COVID-19. Sequencing was performed with immunoSEQ multiplex PCR; in TCRdb, only in-frame clones are kept and a portion is missing. The sample includes roughly 160,000 clones, more than 70% of them seen just once. The sample taken for sequencing was PBMCs or T cells enriched from blood (not recorded which). Source of these receptors: a man in his sixties who had recovered from COVID-19. Both conserved end residues are part of each CDR3. A D gene is named only where the DNA matches it firmly. Size is stated for part of the rows, as once, few or many counts, or as a class when the clone is expanded.

cdr3_length	d_call	v_call	j_call	clone_size	cdr3_aa	cdr3_nt
16	.	TRBV7-2	TRBJ2-2	once	CASSSLGGGNTGELFF	TGTGCCAGCAGCAGCCTTGGGGGAGGGAACACCGGGGAGCTGTTTTTT
15	.	TRBV30	TRBJ1-1	.	CAWSPQGLMNTEAFF	TGTGCCTGGAGTCCGCAGGGCCTCATGAACACTGAAGCTTTCTTT
14	TRBD1	TRBV27	TRBJ1-1	.	CASYGQGAVTEAFF	TGTGCCAGTTACGGGCAGGGGGCTGTTACTGAAGCTTTCTTT
17	.	TRBV6-2/TRBV6-3	TRBJ2-6	.	CASSYRTRGAGANVLTF	TGTGCCAGCAGTTACCGTACCAGGGGAGCGGGGGCCAACGTCCTGACTTTC
13	TRBD1	TRBV19	TRBJ1-2	many	CASHSGQGNGYTF	TGTGCCAGTCACTCCGGACAGGGGAATGGCTACACCTTC
12	TRBD1	TRBV6-1	TRBJ2-7	.	CASSEDRGEQYF	TGTGCCAGCAGTGAAGACAGGGGCGAGCAGTACTTC
13	TRBD1	TRBV29-1	TRBJ1-5	.	CSVEVGGDQPQHF	TGCAGCGTTGAAGTAGGGGGCGATCAGCCCCAGCATTTT
14	TRBD2	TRBV7-7	TRBJ2-5	once	CASSLGGGKETQYF	TGTGCCAGCAGCTTAGGGGGGGGGAAAGAGACCCAGTACTTC
14	.	TRBV7-3	TRBJ2-7	.	CASSLSGAPNEQYF	TGTGCCAGCAGCTTAAGTGGGGCCCCGAACGAGCAGTACTTC
18	TRBD2	TRBV18	TRBJ2-1	once	CASSPSSGGRSSYNEQFF	TGTGCCAGCTCACCGTCTAGCGGGGGCCGTAGCTCCTACAATGAGCAGTTCTTC
14	TRBD1	TRBV12-5	TRBJ2-7	.	CASRQPGQPYEQYF	TGTGCTAGTAGGCAACCGGGACAGCCTTACGAGCAGTACTTC
15	.	TRBV29-1	TRBJ2-6	.	CSVVQGSSGANVLTF	TGCAGCGTTGTACAGGGTAGCTCTGGGGCCAACGTCCTGACTTTC
15	.	TRBV6-5	TRBJ1-4	.	CASSWRGAGFEKLFF	TGTGCCAGCAGTTGGCGGGGGGCAGGATTCGAAAAACTGTTTTTT
13	TRBD2	TRBV12-3/TRBV12-4	TRBJ2-1	.	CASSWGGSNEQFF	TGTGCCAGCAGTTGGGGGGGAAGCAATGAGCAGTTCTTC
17	TRBD1	TRBV6-1	TRBJ1-5	few	CASSGPDREVINQPQHF	TGTGCCAGCAGTGGACCCGACAGGGAGGTAATTAATCAGCCCCAGCATTTT
14	TRBD1	TRBV13	TRBJ2-7	.	CASSLPGQGYEQYF	TGTGCCAGCAGCTTACCGGGACAGGGCTACGAGCAGTACTTC
14	TRBD1	TRBV6-5	TRBJ1-4	.	CASRDRATNEKLFF	TGTGCCAGCAGGGACAGGGCGACTAATGAAAAACTGTTTTTT
15	.	TRBV7-9	TRBJ1-1	.	CASSLALGGNTEAFF	TGTGCCAGCAGCTTAGCGCTCGGAGGGAACACTGAAGCTTTCTTT
17	TRBD2	TRBV19	TRBJ2-1	.	CASSIGASGRGYNEQFF	TGTGCCAGTAGTATCGGGGCTAGCGGGAGAGGGTACAATGAGCAGTTCTTC
14	TRBD2	TRBV7-2	TRBJ2-5	.	CASSRGLAGETQYF	TGTGCCAGCAGCCGCGGACTAGCGGGAGAGACCCAGTACTTC
14	TRBD1	TRBV2	TRBJ2-7	.	CASSMPGQGYEQYF	TGTGCCAGCAGTATGCCGGGACAGGGTTACGAGCAGTACTTC
15	TRBD1	TRBV5-4	TRBJ2-7	few	CASSLLARQGSEQYF	TGTGCCAGCAGCTTGTTGGCGCGACAGGGAAGCGAGCAGTACTTC
13	.	TRBV13	TRBJ1-2	.	CASSPRGDYGYTF	TGTGCCAGCAGCCCCCGGGGGGACTATGGCTACACCTTC
17	TRBD1	TRBV19	TRBJ2-7	.	CASSIRRQGAISYEQYF	TGTGCCAGTAGTATCCGGAGACAGGGGGCTATATCCTACGAGCAGTACTTC